This T cell receptor beta chain emerged from a study of early stage breast cancer tumors (dated by TCRdb to 2015 to 2018). For context, the study as a whole: Of the approximately 16 invasive breast tumors, about a dozen were found to be estrogen receptor-positive, progesterone receptor-positive and HER2-negative. About 65% of the 12 ER+/PR+/HER2- tumors were invasive ductal carcinomas, while the other four were invasive lobular carcinomas. On average, each sample got 7.5 to 10-fold read coverage. The samples as a whole yielded around 2.4 million detected templates, corresponding to some 1 million unique clonotypes. Overall results and qualifications from the work: Repertoires from blood resembled normal breast more closely than tumor, and using blood as a reference for each tissue separated tumor from normal in about 90% of the 16 patients. Roughly 2.5-fold higher T cell density and higher clonality were observed in tumors than in adjacent normal breast tissue. Enriched TCRB sequences shared across patients were found to be mostly commonly generated sequences that were unlikely to play an important role in the tumor microenvironment. Analysis by tumor subtype was prevented by the small cohort size. Chain pairing and functional markers such as CD4, CD8 and FOXP3 were not captured by bulk genomic DNA sequencing of unsorted cells.

The study profiled bulk TCR beta-chain repertoires in matched peripheral blood, tumor and adjacent normal breast tissue taken from some 17 patients with early-stage breast cancer. Before surgery, whole blood (about 5-10 mL) was collected into EDTA tubes and processed within 2 hours. Ficoll-Paque centrifugation in SepMate-50 tubes was used to isolate peripheral blood mononuclear cells. PBMCs were cryopreserved in aliquots of roughly 2 to 4.5 million cells in roughly 90% FBS with around 10% DMSO and kept in liquid nitrogen. The Qiagen AllPrep DNA/RNA Mini kit was used to extract genomic DNA. With respect to this clone: Its antigen target is currently unknown. It has no much larger one-base neighbor in the sample; base qualities were not kept.

Each sample was amplified as two independent genomic DNA replicates: roughly 0.5 ug for blood and roughly 1.4 ug for tumor or normal breast. Following the manufacturer's instructions, the ImmunoSeq Intro kit was used to carry out TCRB sequencing on genomic DNA. For absolute quantification, the roughly 28-cycle multiplex PCR included proprietary primers along with spike-in control sequences. Single-end 150-bp reads were used to sequence an 87-bp fragment spanning the CDR3 and the flanking V and J genes. Each lane of an Illumina MiSeq using version 3.0 chemistry carried seven multiplexed samples, with two replicates per sample. In the original analysis: Raw data were processed by the vendor's proprietary pipeline, with both replicates merged into one result per sample. Productive rearrangements sharing the V-gene family, CDR3 amino acid sequence and J-gene segment were defined as clonotypes. Clonality was computed as 1 minus the normalized Shannon entropy (Pielou evenness) of TCRB abundances. T cell density was estimated as total templates divided by the number of input cells, with the number of input cells inferred from the DNA input amount. Total repertoire diversity and clonality were estimated with Recon using default parameters. A clonotype counted as tumor-enriched if its abundance in tumor exceeded 0.1% and was at least 32-fold higher than its abundance in normal breast. TCRdb took over this immuneACCESS table, retaining in-frame rearrangements with V and J assigned. Such tables are incomplete; in checked studies, under half of the missing clones stem from an unresolved V gene, and the remainder is unexplained. That table supplies the V and J calls and clone size; D and trimming were determined from the DNA. In all, the sample holds over 40,000 clones, and about three quarters of those were seen once. Of the sample, 3% to 3.5% falls within the top ten clones.

Spanning cysteine to phenylalanine, the CDR3 consists of 13 amino acids. Only the CDR3 portion is preserved as DNA: 39 bases, with reading frame beginning at the first base. CDR1 MNHNS and CDR2 SASEGT were looked up in the germline V gene. Deletion took 8 bases off V and 2 bases off J, with a span of 12 bases between the germline ends. The chain is encoded by TRBV6-1 joined to TRBJ1-1, with the D gene call left open. The specimen sequenced was blood. This TCR derives from a person between 35 and 49 years old with breast cancer. At the DNA level, the sequence is TGTGCCAGCGTCACAAATTCAAACACTGAAGCTTTCTTT. Its amino acids are CASVTNSNTEAFF.